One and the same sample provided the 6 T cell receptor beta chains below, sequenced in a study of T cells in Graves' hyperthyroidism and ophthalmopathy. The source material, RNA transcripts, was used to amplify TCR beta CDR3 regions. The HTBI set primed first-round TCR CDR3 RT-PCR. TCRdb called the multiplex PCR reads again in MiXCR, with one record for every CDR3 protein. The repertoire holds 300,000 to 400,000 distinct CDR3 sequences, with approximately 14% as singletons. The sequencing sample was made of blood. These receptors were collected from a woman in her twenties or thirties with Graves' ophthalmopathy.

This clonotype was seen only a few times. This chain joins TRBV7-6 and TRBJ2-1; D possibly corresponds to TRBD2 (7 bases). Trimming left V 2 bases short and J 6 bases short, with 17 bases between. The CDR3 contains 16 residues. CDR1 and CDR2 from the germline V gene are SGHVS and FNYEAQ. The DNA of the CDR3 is TGTGCCAGCAGCTTATGGGCGGGGGCCTCCAGCAATGAGCAGTTCTTC. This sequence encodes CASSLWAGASSNEQFF.

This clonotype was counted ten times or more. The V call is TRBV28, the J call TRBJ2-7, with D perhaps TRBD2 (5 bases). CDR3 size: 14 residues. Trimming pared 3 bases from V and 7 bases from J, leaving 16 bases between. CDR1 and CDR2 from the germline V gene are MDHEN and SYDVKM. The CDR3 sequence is CASSFVSETNEQYF. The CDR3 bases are TGTGCCAGCAGTTTTGTTTCTGAGACTAATGAGCAGTACTTC.

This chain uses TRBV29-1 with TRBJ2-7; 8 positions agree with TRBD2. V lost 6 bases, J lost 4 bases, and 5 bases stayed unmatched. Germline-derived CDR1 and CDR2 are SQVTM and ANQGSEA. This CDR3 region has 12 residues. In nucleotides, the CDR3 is TGCAGCGTCCTTCCGGGGGGGTACGAGCAGTACTTC. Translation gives CSVLPGGYEQYF.

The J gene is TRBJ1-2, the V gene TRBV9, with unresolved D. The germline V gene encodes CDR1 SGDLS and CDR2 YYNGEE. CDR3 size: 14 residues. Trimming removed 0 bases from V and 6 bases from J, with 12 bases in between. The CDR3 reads CASSVDTQSHGYTF. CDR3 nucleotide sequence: TGTGCCAGCAGCGTAGACACCCAAAGTCATGGCTACACCTTC.

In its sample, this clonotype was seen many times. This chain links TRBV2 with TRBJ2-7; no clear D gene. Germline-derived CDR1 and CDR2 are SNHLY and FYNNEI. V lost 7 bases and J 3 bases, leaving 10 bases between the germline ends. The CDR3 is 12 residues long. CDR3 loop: CASMKGIYEQYF. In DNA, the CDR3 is TGTGCCAGCATGAAGGGAATCTACGAGCAGTACTTC.

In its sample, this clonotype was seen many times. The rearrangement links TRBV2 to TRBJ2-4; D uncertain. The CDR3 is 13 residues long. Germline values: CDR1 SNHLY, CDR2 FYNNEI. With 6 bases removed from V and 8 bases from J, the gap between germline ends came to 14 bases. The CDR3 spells CASRVALSDIQYF. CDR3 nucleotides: TGTGCCAGCAGGGTCGCCTTATCGGACATTCAGTACTTC.